This T cell receptor (beta chain) was profiled in a study of blood T cell repertoires in COVID-19. Study as a whole: Sources were T cells, B-cell-depleted T cells, or PBMCs; the material itself was cDNA or gDNA.

Germline CDR1 reads SGHNT; CDR2 reads YYREEE (reference sequence). Trimming took off 0 bases at V and 3 bases at J, with 10 bases between the two ends. This CDR3 comprises 14 residues. Data came from immunoSEQ multiplex PCR; TCRdb stores just in-frame clones and leaves some out. The repertoire holds more than 300,000 clones, around 87% seen once, with 10% in the top ten. Followed longitudinally, the Seattle patients had been enrolled during active infection. What was sequenced was peripheral blood. This TCR was recovered from a woman in her thirties with COVID-19, enrolled during active disease. The chain carries TRBV5-4 and TRBJ2-7, with D perhaps TRBD1 (6 bases). As DNA, the CDR3 is TGTGCCAGCAGCTTGGAGGGCAGGGGCTACGAGCAGTACTTC. Amino acids: CASSLEGRGYEQYF.